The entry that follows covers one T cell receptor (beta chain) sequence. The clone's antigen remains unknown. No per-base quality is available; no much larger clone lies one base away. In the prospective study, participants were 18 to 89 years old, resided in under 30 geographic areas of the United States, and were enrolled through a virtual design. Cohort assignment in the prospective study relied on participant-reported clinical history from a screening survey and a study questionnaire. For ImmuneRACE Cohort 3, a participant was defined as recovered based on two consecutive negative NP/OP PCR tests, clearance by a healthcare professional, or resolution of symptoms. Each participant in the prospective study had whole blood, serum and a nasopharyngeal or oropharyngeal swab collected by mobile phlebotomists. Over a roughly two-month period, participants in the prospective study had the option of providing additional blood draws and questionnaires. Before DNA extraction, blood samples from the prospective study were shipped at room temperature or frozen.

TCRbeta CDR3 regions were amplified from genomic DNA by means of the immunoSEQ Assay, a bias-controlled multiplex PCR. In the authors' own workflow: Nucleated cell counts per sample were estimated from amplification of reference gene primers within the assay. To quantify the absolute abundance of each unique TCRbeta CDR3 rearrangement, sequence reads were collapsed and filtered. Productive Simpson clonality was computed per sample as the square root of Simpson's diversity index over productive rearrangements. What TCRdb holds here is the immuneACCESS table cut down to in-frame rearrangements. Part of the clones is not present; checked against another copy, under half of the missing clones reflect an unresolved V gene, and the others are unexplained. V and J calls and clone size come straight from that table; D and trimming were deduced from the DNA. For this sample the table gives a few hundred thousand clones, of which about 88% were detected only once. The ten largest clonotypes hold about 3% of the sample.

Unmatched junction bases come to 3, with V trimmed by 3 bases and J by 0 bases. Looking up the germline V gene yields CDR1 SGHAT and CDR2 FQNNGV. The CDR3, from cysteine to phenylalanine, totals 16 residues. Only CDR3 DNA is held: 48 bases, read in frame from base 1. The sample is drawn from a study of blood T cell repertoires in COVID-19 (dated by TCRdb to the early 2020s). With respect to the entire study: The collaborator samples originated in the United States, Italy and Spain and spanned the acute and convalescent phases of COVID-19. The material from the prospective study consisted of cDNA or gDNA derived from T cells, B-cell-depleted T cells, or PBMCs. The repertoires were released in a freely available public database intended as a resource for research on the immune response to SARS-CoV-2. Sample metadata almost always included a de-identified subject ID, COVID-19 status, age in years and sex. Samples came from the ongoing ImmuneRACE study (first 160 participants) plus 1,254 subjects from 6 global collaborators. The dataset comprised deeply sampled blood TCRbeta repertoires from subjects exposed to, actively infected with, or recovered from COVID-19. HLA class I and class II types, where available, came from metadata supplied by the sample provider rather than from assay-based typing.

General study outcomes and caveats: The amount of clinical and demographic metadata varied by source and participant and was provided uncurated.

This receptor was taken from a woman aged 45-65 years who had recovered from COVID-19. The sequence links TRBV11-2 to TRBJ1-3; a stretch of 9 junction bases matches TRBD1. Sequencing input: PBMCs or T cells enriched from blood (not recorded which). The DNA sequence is TGTGCCAGCAGCTTGGGGACAGGGCCCTCTGGAAACACCATATATTTT. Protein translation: CASSLGTGPSGNTIYF.